This paragraph reports one T cell receptor beta chain. What it binds is unknown. Profiled with immunoSEQ multiplex PCR; TCRdb holds only in-frame clones, not every one. This table holds over 5,500 clones, approximately 90% found once. The data are from a study of lymphopenia after photon versus proton radiotherapy. Overall study results and limits: Post-nadir diversity loss with photons came from oligoclonal expansion, particularly CD8+ Temra cells. Photon-treated patients lost naive T cells and TCR diversity; proton-treated stayed stable. A bigger post-nadir fall in TCR diversity correlated inversely with survival time in deceased patients. Only patients who died were analyzed for survival; proton advantage is unproven.

V lost 0 bases and J 1 base, leaving 5 bases between the germline ends. The CDR3 totals 14 residues. Looked up from germline, CDR1 is SGDLS and CDR2 is YYNGEE. Sequencing was performed on peripheral blood, taken from a patient treated with photon-based radiotherapy. The V and J genes are TRBV9 and TRBJ1-5; D unclear. The sequence derives from a man aged 55 to 70 with cholangiocarcinoma. Written as DNA, the CDR3 is TGTGCCAGCAGCGTAGGGTTAAGCAATCAGCCCCAGCATTTT. Translating it yields CASSVGLSNQPQHF.